This T cell receptor (beta chain) was identified in a study of Graves' ophthalmopathy and Graves' hyperthyroidism listed by TCRdb under 2018. With regard to the full study: Peripheral blood samples were taken at the time of initial diagnosis, before any treatment was given. In total, 135 blood samples were TCR-sequenced: 40 to 45 ophthalmopathy, under 80 hyperthyroidism and roughly 17 hyperthyroidism-to-ophthalmopathy patients. In about six hyperthyroidism patients, the T-cell repertoire of thyroid tissue was compared with the T-cell repertoire of blood. Following sample collection, hyperthyroidism patients were given methimazole at a starting dose of 30 mg daily, and ophthalmopathy patients were given high-dose intravenous methylprednisolone. An independent validation cohort comprised around 19 hyperthyroidism patients and some 16 patients who later progressed from hyperthyroidism to ophthalmopathy. To tell Graves' ophthalmopathy apart from Graves' hyperthyroidism, and to predict which patients would progress to ophthalmopathy, the study relied on TCR beta repertoire signatures. A discovery set of about a hundred patients (around 44 ophthalmopathy, 57 stable hyperthyroidism) was enrolled to explore V-J signatures distinguishing ophthalmopathy from hyperthyroidism. General conclusions and limits of the study: In cross-validation, the 13-signature model distinguished ophthalmopathy from stable hyperthyroidism with about 90% sensitivity and roughly 84% specificity, while in the test set the corresponding values were approximately 79% and 70%. Most of the expanded thyroid clonotypes with a frequency above 0.001 were also detected in blood, and it was suggested that the thyroid immune response may be reflected by blood repertoires. No statistical method was used to predetermine the sample size, and group allocation was not hidden from the investigators. In validation, the model predicted ophthalmopathy progression with 55% to 71% sensitivity and roughly 78% specificity; roughly 12 predicted patients were CT-confirmed with GO in a median of around 6.5 months.

For repertoire sequencing, the TCR beta CDR3 regions were amplified from RNA transcripts. HTBI primers and the Qiagen OneStep RT-PCR kit were used in a first-round RT-PCR, which was followed by a second-round multiplex PCR, size selection and purification. The libraries underwent paired-end sequencing with 100 bp reads on an Illumina HiSeq2000. Per the original workflow: SOAPnuke was used to process the reads, throwing out any read that had adapters, had uncalled bases, had a mean Phred below 15, or lacked an exact constant-primer or identifier match. COPE v1.2.5 was used to merge high-quality paired reads. Clonotypes were defined as unique nucleotide sequences and were aligned to IMGT TRB V, D and J references using MiTCR v1.1. Only V-J combinations with frequency above 0.0001 were analysed, covering more than 99% of repertoires. For each V-J combination, a TCR clonal expansion and chaos score was defined as F50 clonal expansion divided by the chaos observed in the TCRdist matrix. Welch's t-statistics and random forest were used to reduce features to approximately 13 V-J combinations, which were fed into a naive Bayes classifier. The similarity between thyroid and blood repertoires was quantified using the Morisita-Horn index. TCRdb reprocessed the public reads (quality trimming at Q25 with fastp, clone calling with MiXCR) and kept in-frame beta chains. Identical CDR3 protein sequences are pooled into one entry, listed with their most common genes and DNA. These V and J calls derive from TCRdb rather than the authors' analysis. The sample includes 200,000 to 300,000 distinct CDR3 sequences, with less than 55% observed a single time. The leading ten clones occupy around 47% of the sample.

A note on this clonotype: What this receptor recognizes is not known. Per-base quality was not reported, and no clone a single base away is much larger than it.

Patients with ophthalmopathy had moderately to severely active disease, with a Clinical Activity Score of 3 or more, a NOSPECS grade of 4 or more, and a disease duration of less than 3 months. Patients were excluded if they had other autoimmune diseases, uncontrolled infections, pregnancy or lactation. Diagnosis was based on clinical symptoms, serum thyroxine, TRAb, thyroid ultrasound and orbital computed tomography. Ficoll-Paque density gradient centrifugation was used to isolate PBMCs from 10 ml of fresh peripheral blood. Trizol reagent was used to extract the total RNA, and its quality was then checked on an Agilent 2100 Bioanalyzer. This TCR was sampled from an adult man with Graves' ophthalmopathy. Sequenced material: peripheral blood.

The nucleotide sequence reads TGTGCCAGCAGCCCAGTAGCGGGCGACACAGATACGCAGTATTTT. This gives the protein CASSPVAGDTDTQYF. The rearranged chain carries TRBV7-9 and TRBJ2-3; TRBD2 agrees with 7 junctional bases. From the cysteine through the phenylalanine, the CDR3 covers 15 amino acids. Solely the CDR3 DNA is kept, with 45 bases framed from the first base. Taken from the germline V gene (reference sequence), the CDR1 and CDR2 loops are SEHNR and FQNEAQ. After removal of 5 bases from V and 2 bases from J, the junction retains 7 bases not matched to a gene.